Described below is a single TCR beta chain sequence and its context. Its target is not known. This CDR3 has 15 amino acids. V was pared by 3 bases and J by 2 bases, with 15 bases between. Germline V gives CDR1 SGHRS, CDR2 YFSETQ. This sample was taken from a study of shared clonotypes between healthy human individuals. Whole-study results and caveats: It was observed that approximately 5% of naive CD4 clonotypes were shared across a handful of donors.

Some clones are missing from TCRdb's copy, which holds only in-frame ones; the method was immunoSEQ multiplex PCR. The table includes 2 million to 2.5 million clones, 90% to 95% detected once. This sequence was found in a man younger than 35 in good health. J is TRBJ2-7 and V is TRBV5-1; D gene ambiguous. Sequencing was performed on naive CD4+ T cells sorted from blood. The subset was: CD45RA+ positively selected. DNA of the CDR3: TGCGCCAGCAGCTGGGCCTGGGAAGTCGCCTACGAGCAGTACTTC. Translating it yields CASSWAWEVAYEQYF.